The present T cell receptor beta chain was sequenced within a study of metastatic and nonmetastatic thyroid tumors. Across the study: Malignant and benign thyroid patients had repertoires compared in peripheral blood and tumor or nodule tissue. General observations from the study: Compared with benign nodules, malignant thyroid tumors were reported to have significantly higher TCR beta diversity in both blood and tumor.

Per the original data handling: The study's classifier, a distant-metastasis tool for papillary thyroid cancer, was built using CDR3 differences across clinicopathological groups. TCRdb re-analyzed the PCR reads using MiXCR. These V and J calls derive from TCRdb rather than the authors' analysis. The sample lists around 20,000 clones, roughly 29% seen once, with over 12% in the top ten. Before thyroid surgery, none of the patients had received any treatment. About this clone: The antigen remains unidentified.

Source material: blood. The clonotype comes from a female donor with papillary thyroid cancer or a benign thyroid nodule (not recorded which). Some clones in this sample may be carry-over from other donors' samples.

The CDR3 sequence is CASSFRVRDYGYTF. In nucleotides, the CDR3 is TGTGCCAGCAGCTTCAGGGTGAGGGACTATGGCTACACCTTC. The genes are TRBV3-1 and TRBJ1-2, with a weak D call TRBD1 (5 bases). V gave up 5 bases and J gave up 3 bases, with 13 bases separating them. The germline gives CDR1 LGHDT, CDR2 YNNKEL (reference sequence). The CDR3 length is 14 residues.